This T cell receptor (beta chain) was observed in a study of human T cells and chemical hapten exposure. Time point given: pre-sensitization, week 0. Treatment indicated: therapeutic diphenylcyclopropenone sensitization with weekly scalp DPC. TCRdb reanalysed the RACE reads using MiXCR and keeps one entry per CDR3 protein. The sample has about 74,000 distinct CDR3 sequences, 12% to 15% seen once. The TCR comes from a woman between 50 and 59 years old with alopecia areata. Some clones in this sample may be carry-over from other donors' samples. The source material was whole blood, sampled in connection with sensitization to the hapten diphenylcyclopropenone (DPC).

CDR3 residues: CASSPRPSGSPDTQYF. CDR3 sequence (DNA): TGTGCCAGCAGTCCACGGCCGTCTGGGAGCCCCGATACGCAGTATTTT. The chain carries TRBV28 and TRBJ2-3, with D possibly matching TRBD2 (5 bases). Germline values: CDR1 MDHEN, CDR2 SYDVKM. Trimming took 5 bases from V and 6 from J, leaving 21 bases between them. The CDR3 contains 16 residues.